The entry below describes one T cell receptor beta chain. Its antigen is unknown. This entry comes from a study of beta chain features in type 1 diabetes. Study-level points and caveats: Within each of all four CD4+ subsets, Type 1 diabetes patients had TCRB CDR3s that were moderately but significantly shorter. Healthy donors had naive, central memory and Treg TCRB repertoires that appeared less similar than those seen among patients. Cells that show high TCR expression could be over-represented by cDNA sequencing.

The investigators reverse transcribed all of the isolated RNA, so they sequenced expressed TCRB transcripts. Clones were sequenced by immunoSEQ multiplex PCR, and TCRdb holds only the in-frame ones, with some missing. Seen here are over 25,000 clones, roughly 50% observed once, and the top ten hold approximately 0.33%. Germline loops: CDR1 SGHRS, CDR2 YFSETQ. Trimming left V 4 bases short and J 2 bases short, with 13 bases between. This CDR3 has 15 residues. Based on CD45RO/CCR7/CD25/CD127/CD95/CD27, CD4+ regulatory, stem cell-like memory, naive and central memory cells were sorted. Sorted populations were all over 98% pure.

The J gene is TRBJ2-1, the V gene TRBV5-1, with a weak D call TRBD2 (6 bases). The sample comprised stem cell memory CD4+ T cells from blood. The TCR comes from a young man with type 1 diabetes. In nucleotides, the CDR3 is TGCGCCAGCAGCAAGACTAGTGGGACCTACAATGAGCAGTTCTTC. Translated, it gives CASSKTSGTYNEQFF. Drawing the rest from reference TRBV5-1 and TRBJ2-1, the complete variable domain is KAGVTQTPRYLIKTRGQQVTLSCSPISGHRSVSWYQQTPGQGLQFLFEYFSETQRNKGNFPGRFSGRQFSNSRSEMNVSTLELGDSALYLCASSKTSGTYNEQFFGPGTRLTVL.